The following is a TCR beta chain sequence with its context. Its antigen remains unknown. The J segment lost 7 bases and the V segment lost 5 bases, leaving 9 bases of the junction unmatched. The CDR3 totals 15 residues. Germline CDR1 and CDR2: SGHVS and FQNEAQ. This sample was taken from a study of cytomegalovirus exposure and HLA in healthy donors. Overall study results and limits: The study labeled approximately 150 TCR beta chains cytomegalovirus-associated.

The PCR had 60 Vbeta and 13 Jbeta primers. Repertoires were generated with immunoSEQ multiplex PCR, while TCRdb's copy carries only in-frame clones and drops some. The sample holds about 170,000 clones; 71% are singletons and the top ten take more than 1.3%. The specimen sequenced was PBMCs. This receptor was obtained from a girl aged 5 to 17 in good health and CMV-seronegative. V is TRBV7-8 and J is TRBJ1-4, with 8 bases identical to TRBD1. For the CDR3, the DNA is TGTGCCAGCAGCCCATTACGTGACAGGGGTGAAAAACTGTTTTTT. Its protein is CASSPLRDRGEKLFF.